The 28 T cell receptor beta chains below come from one sample, sequenced in a study of blood T cell repertoires in COVID-19. Sequencing was performed with immunoSEQ multiplex PCR; in TCRdb, only in-frame clones are kept and a portion is missing. The sample has about 110,000 clones, 88% seen once. Specimen: peripheral blood. These receptors were taken from a woman aged 45 to 65 with active or convalescent COVID-19.

The genes are TRBV9 and TRBJ2-3; TRBD2 matches 8 bases. CDR1 is SGDLS and CDR2 is YYNGEE in the germline V gene. The CDR3 is made up of 16 amino acids. V trimming: 4 bases; J trimming: 2 bases; junction bases outside the gene matches: 9. The CDR3 DNA follows: TGTGCCAGCAGCCGGCTTTTTAGCGGGATCACAGATACGCAGTATTTT. Translation gives CASSRLFSGITDTQYF.

The V gene is TRBV7-2, the J gene TRBJ2-3, with TRBD1 matching over 9 bases. J was trimmed by 2 bases and V by 5 bases; bases with no gene match: 5. The V gene's germline CDR1 is SGHTA and CDR2 FQGNSA. The CDR3 runs to 15 residues. The CDR3 reads CASSATGGNTDTQYF. CDR3 coding DNA: TGTGCCAGCAGCGCTACAGGGGGCAACACAGATACGCAGTATTTT.

The CDR3 DNA reads as TGTGCCAGCAGTTTGGGACTAGATCTCTATGAGCAGTTCTTC. It encodes CASSLGLDLYEQFF. The chain recombines TRBV28 with TRBJ2-1; the match to TRBD2 covers 8 bases. The CDR3 spans 14 residues. After removal of 3 bases from V and 8 bases from J, the junction contained 6 bases not matched to a gene. Germline V gene sequence: CDR1 MDHEN, CDR2 SYDVKM.

The V gene is TRBV7-2, the J gene TRBJ2-3; 10 bases match TRBD2. Germline CDR1 SGHTA, CDR2 FQGNSA. V lost 0 bases to trimming and J lost 0 bases; unmatched junction nucleotides: 3. CDR3 length equals 17 residues. The CDR3 sequence: CASSLARTSGSTDTQYF. CDR3 coding DNA: TGTGCCAGCAGCTTAGCGCGGACTAGCGGTAGCACAGATACGCAGTATTTT.

The rearrangement uses TRBV11-3 and TRBJ2-5; D unresolved. This CDR3 has 13 residues. Germline CDR1 and CDR2: SGHNT and YENEEA. V gave up 5 bases and J gave up 5 bases, with 12 bases separating them. The CDR3: CASSQSLKETQYF. The CDR3 nucleotides read TGTGCCAGCAGCCAAAGCCTGAAGGAGACCCAGTACTTC.

The chain recombines TRBV18 with TRBJ1-2; TRBD1 agrees at 7 bases. The CDR3 has 15 residues. Germline trimming cut 3 bases from V and 3 bases from J; bases unmatched to any gene: 7. The germline CDR1 and CDR2 sequences are KGHSH and LQKENI. CDR3 sequence (DNA): TGTGCCAGCTCACCTAGCACAGGGGATGACTATGGCTACACCTTC. Amino acids: CASSPSTGDDYGYTF.

The chain recombines TRBV27 with TRBJ2-1; 8 positions agree with TRBD1. The CDR3 runs 15 residues. From germline, CDR1 is MNHEY and CDR2 SMNVEV (reference sequence). V was clipped by 6 bases and J by 4 bases; unmatched bases: 8. CDR3 sequence (DNA): TGTGCCAGCAGCCACGAGGGACAGGTATACAATGAGCAGTTCTTC. It is translated as CASSHEGQVYNEQFF.

The J gene is TRBJ2-3, the V gene TRBV28, with TRBD2 as a possible D gene (6 bases). Trimming shortened V by 8 bases and J by 0 bases, and 12 bases separated the two germline ends. The CDR3 has 14 residues. The germline V gene encodes CDR1 MDHEN and CDR2 SYDVKM. The CDR3 loop is CASGGGLSTDTQYF. For the CDR3, the DNA is TGTGCCAGCGGGGGAGGTTTGAGCACAGATACGCAGTATTTT.

This clone was observed once. The chain has TRBV20-1 and TRBJ1-5; D might be TRBD1 (6 bases). The CDR3 loop spans 13 amino acids. The ends were cut back, 3 bases at V and 5 bases at J, with 11 bases in the middle. CDR1 and CDR2 (germline): DFQATT, SNEGSKA (reference sequence). The CDR3 bases are TGCAGTGCTAGTAGGCAGGGGCATCAGCCCCAGCATTTT. Its protein is CSASRQGHQPQHF.

The J gene is TRBJ2-1, the V gene TRBV28; the match to TRBD2 covers 13 bases. From germline, CDR1 is MDHEN and CDR2 SYDVKM. With V trimmed by 5 bases and J by 15 bases, 13 bases remained unmatched. The CDR3 consists of 15 residues. CDR3 protein: CASSQPGLAGTGGFF. CDR3 sequence (DNA): TGTGCCAGCAGTCAACCGGGACTAGCGGGAACTGGTGGGTTCTTC.

V and J are TRBV30 and TRBJ2-7; TRBD2 matches at 7 bases. CDR3 length: 14 residues. Germline V gene lookup returns CDR1 GTSNPN and CDR2 SVGIG (reference sequence). V shed 3 bases, J shed 1 base, and the junction held 6 bases outside the gene matches. CDR3 amino acids: CAWRRAGTSYEQYF. CDR3 DNA: TGTGCCTGGAGGAGAGCGGGGACTTCCTACGAGCAGTACTTC.

The chain employs TRBV19 and TRBJ2-3; D gene uncertain. V was clipped by 10 bases and J by 1 base, with 12 bases between them. This CDR3 has 13 amino acids. The germline CDR1 and CDR2 sequences are LNHDA and SQIVND (reference sequence). In DNA, the CDR3 is TGTGCCACTCTGAATTCGGGCACAGATACGCAGTATTTT. Protein product: CATLNSGTDTQYF.

This clone came up a few times. V is TRBV7-8 and J is TRBJ2-1; D is perhaps TRBD2 (5 bases). Trimming took 0 bases from V and 10 from J, leaving 16 bases between them. Germline assignment: CDR1 SGHVS and CDR2 FQNEAQ. The length of the CDR3 is 15 residues. Here the CDR3 DNA reads TGTGCCAGCAGCTTAGCTCGGGTAGGAGGTCGCGAGCAGTTCTTC. Translated, it gives CASSLARVGGREQFF.

The V and J genes are TRBV28 and TRBJ1-3; the D gene is possibly TRBD1 (5 bases). Germline assignment: CDR1 MDHEN and CDR2 SYDVKM. V lost 4 bases and J lost 0, with 19 bases in between. The CDR3 extends over 18 amino acids. CDR3 protein: CASSSVDGGPLSGNTIYF. CDR3 in DNA: TGTGCCAGCAGTTCGGTCGACGGGGGTCCACTCTCTGGAAACACCATATATTTT. The full variable domain, rest sourced from reference TRBV28 and TRBJ1-3, is DVKVTQSSRYLVKRTGEKVFLECVQDMDHENMFWYRQDPGLGLRLIYFSYDVKMKEKGDIPEGYSVSREKKERFSLILESASTNQTSMYLCASSSVDGGPLSGNTIYFGEGSWLTVV.

The V call is TRBV7-2, the J call TRBJ2-1, with D unclear. Trimming stripped 0 bases from V and 1 base from J, with 7 bases between. Germline lookup yields CDR1 SGHTA and CDR2 FQGNSA. This CDR3 is built from 15 residues. CDR3 sequence (DNA): TGTGCCAGCAGCTTAGCGGGCCAGTCCTACAATGAGCAGTTCTTC. Its protein is CASSLAGQSYNEQFF.

The chain couples TRBV5-6 to TRBJ2-7; TRBD2 is a possible D gene (5 bases). This CDR3 contains 14 residues. V lost 2 bases and J 2 bases, leaving 11 bases between the germline ends. The germline CDR1 and CDR2 sequences are SGHDT and YYEEEE. CDR3 residues: CASSLEGDPYEQYF. CDR3 sequence (DNA): TGTGCCAGCAGCTTAGAGGGAGACCCCTACGAGCAGTACTTC. The complete variable domain, with remaining parts taken from reference TRBV5-6 and TRBJ2-7, reads DAGVTQSPTHLIKTRGQQVTLRCSPKSGHDTVSWYQQALGQGPQFIFQYYEEEERQRGNFPDRFSGHQFPNYSSELNVNALLLGDSALYLCASSLEGDPYEQYFGPGTRLTVT.

The table lists this clone with a count of one. The chain couples TRBV6-2 or TRBV6-3 to TRBJ2-5, with TRBD1 matching 8 bases. Trimming removed 2 bases from V and 2 bases from J; junction bases left unmatched: 7. This CDR3 is 16 amino acids long. Germline V CDR1 and CDR2: MNHEY, SVGEGT. The CDR3 here is CASSYVQGAGQETQYF. As DNA, the CDR3 is TGTGCCAGCAGTTACGTCCAGGGGGCAGGTCAAGAGACCCAGTACTTC.

J is TRBJ2-2 and V is TRBV7-2; 11 nucleotides agree with TRBD2. The V gene end was trimmed by 5 bases and the J gene end by 8 bases; junction bases not matched to a gene: 7. This CDR3 region has 15 residues. Per the germline V gene, CDR1 is SGHTA and CDR2 is FQGNSA. CDR3 region: CASSLLAGETGELFF. For the CDR3, the DNA is TGTGCCAGCAGCCTACTAGCGGGAGAAACTGGGGAGCTGTTTTTT.

This clone has ten or more counts. The CDR3 loop reads CASSTGPASQYKREETQYF. In DNA form, the CDR3 reads TGTGCCAGCAGCACTGGACCCGCTAGCCAATATAAGCGAGAGGAGACCCAGTACTTC. The chain joins TRBV7-2 to TRBJ2-5, with a possible D match to TRBD2 (5 bases). This CDR3 comprises 19 residues. Germline lookup yields CDR1 SGHTA and CDR2 FQGNSA. V was trimmed by 5 bases and J by 5 bases, leaving 30 bases between them.

On this clone: The junction departs from germline at one end; a sequencing error may be responsible. The chain is built from TRBV19 and TRBJ2-6, with a weak D call TRBD2 (5 bases). This CDR3 is 18 amino acids long. Germline V gives CDR1 LNHDA, CDR2 SQIVND (reference sequence). CDR3 nucleotides: TGTGCCAGTAGTATGATTCGGGGTTCCGTCTCTCGGGCCAACGTCCTGACTTTC. Protein product: CASSMIRGSVSRANVLTF.

In this sample, this clone turned up once. This chain uses TRBV7-6 with TRBJ2-5; maybe TRBD2 (5 bases). This CDR3 comprises 15 residues. CDR1 SGHVS and CDR2 FNYEAQ come from the germline V gene. Trimming took off 2 bases at V and 5 bases at J, with 15 bases between the two ends. CDR3 nucleotides: TGTGCCAGCAGCTTAAGGTTGGCTAGCCTGGAGACCCAGTACTTC. Encoded protein: CASSLRLASLETQYF.

The V call is TRBV19, the J call TRBJ1-4; D is unresolved. Trimming took off 6 bases at V and 5 bases at J, with 19 bases between the two ends. The CDR3 covers 16 residues. The germline CDR1 and CDR2 sequences are LNHDA and SQIVND (reference sequence). This chain's CDR3 is CASRIVFGGSNEKLFF. The CDR3 DNA sequence: TGTGCCAGTAGGATCGTCTTCGGAGGAAGCAATGAAAAACTGTTTTTT.

The chain recombines TRBV4-1 with TRBJ2-7; D possibly corresponds to TRBD2 (6 bases). The V gene lost 1 base and the J gene lost 0 bases, with 13 bases spanning the gap. CDR3 length: 16 amino acids. Germline V lookup: CDR1 MGHRA, CDR2 YSYEKL. The CDR3 loop is CASSQVPAGSSYEQYF. CDR3 coding DNA: TGCGCCAGCAGCCAAGTCCCGGCGGGGAGCTCCTACGAGCAGTACTTC.

The rearrangement uses TRBV2 and TRBJ2-1, with 7 bases aligning to TRBD1. Germline V gene data show CDR1 as SNHLY and CDR2 as FYNNEI. This CDR3 contains 18 residues. V was clipped by 7 bases and J by 0 bases; unmatched bases: 15. Here the CDR3 reads CASMRQGPEPSSYNEQFF. CDR3 DNA sequence: TGTGCCAGCATGAGACAGGGCCCAGAACCGAGCTCCTACAATGAGCAGTTCTTC.

The chain employs TRBV9 and TRBJ1-2, with D unresolved. The CDR3 covers 14 residues. Trimming took off 0 bases at V and 4 bases at J, with 10 bases between the two ends. Germline CDR1 SGDLS, CDR2 YYNGEE. CDR3 bases: TGTGCCAGCAGCGTAGAGTGGCATTCCTATGGCTACACCTTC. Encoded protein: CASSVEWHSYGYTF.

On this clone itself: Sequence at one end of the junction differs from germline and may be a read error. The genes are TRBV7-7 and TRBJ1-4; D gene ambiguous. The CDR3 loop spans 15 amino acids. CDR1 and CDR2 from the germline V gene are SSHAT and FNYEAQ (reference sequence). CDR3 region: CASSLGFGANEKLFF. The CDR3 nucleotides are TGTGCTAGCAGCTTAGGCTTTGGAGCTAATGAAAAACTGTTTTTT.

The chain uses TRBV6-5 and TRBJ2-1; TRBD2 is a possible D gene (6 bases). V shed 6 bases and J shed 4 bases, with 16 bases lying between them. Germline V gives CDR1 MNHEY, CDR2 SVGAGI. The CDR3 has 15 residues. The CDR3 region is CASRTLAAQYNEQFF. The CDR3 bases are TGTGCCAGCAGAACCTTAGCGGCCCAATACAATGAGCAGTTCTTC.

The chain recombines TRBV4-2 with TRBJ1-5; D ambiguous. The CDR3 totals 16 residues. The V end lost 0 bases, the J end lost 2 bases, and 11 bases lay between the germline ends. The V gene's germline CDR1 is LGHNA and CDR2 YNFKEQ. CDR3 protein: CASSQDRGTGNQPQHF. In nucleotides, the CDR3 is TGTGCCAGCAGCCAAGATCGGGGAACGGGCAATCAGCCCCAGCATTTT.